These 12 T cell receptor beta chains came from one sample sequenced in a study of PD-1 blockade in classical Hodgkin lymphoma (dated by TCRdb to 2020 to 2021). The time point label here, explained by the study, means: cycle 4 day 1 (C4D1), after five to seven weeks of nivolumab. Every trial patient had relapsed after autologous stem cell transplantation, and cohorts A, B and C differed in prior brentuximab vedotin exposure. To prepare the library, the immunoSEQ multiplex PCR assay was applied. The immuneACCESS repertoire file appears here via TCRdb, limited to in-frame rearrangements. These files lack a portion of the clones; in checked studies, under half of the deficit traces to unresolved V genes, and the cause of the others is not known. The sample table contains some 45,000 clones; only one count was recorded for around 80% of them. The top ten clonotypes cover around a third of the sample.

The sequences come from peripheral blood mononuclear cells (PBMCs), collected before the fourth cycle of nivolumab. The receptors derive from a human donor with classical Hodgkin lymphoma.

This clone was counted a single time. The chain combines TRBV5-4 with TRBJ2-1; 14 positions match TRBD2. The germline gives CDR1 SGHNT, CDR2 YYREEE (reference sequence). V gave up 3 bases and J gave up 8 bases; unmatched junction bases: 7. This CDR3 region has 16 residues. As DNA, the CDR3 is TGTGCCAGCAGCTCTATGACTAGCGGGGGGGTGCATGAGCAGTTCTTC. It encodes CASSSMTSGGVHEQFF.

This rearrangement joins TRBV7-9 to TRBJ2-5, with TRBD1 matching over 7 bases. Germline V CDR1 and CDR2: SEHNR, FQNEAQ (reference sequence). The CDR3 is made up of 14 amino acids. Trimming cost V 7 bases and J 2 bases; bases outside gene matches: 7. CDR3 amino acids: CASTSGQRQETQYF. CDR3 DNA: TGTGCCAGCACCTCGGGACAGAGACAAGAGACCCAGTACTTC.

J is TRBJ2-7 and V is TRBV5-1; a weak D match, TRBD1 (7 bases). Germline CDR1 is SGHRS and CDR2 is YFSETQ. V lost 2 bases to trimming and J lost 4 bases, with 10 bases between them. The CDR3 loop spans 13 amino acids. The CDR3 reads CASSFSGGYEQYF. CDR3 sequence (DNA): TGCGCCAGCAGCTTTTCAGGGGGGTACGAGCAGTACTTC.

The CDR3 sequence is CASSSPYSGGSYEQYF. The CDR3, as DNA: TGTGCCAGCAGTTCACCATATAGCGGGGGTTCCTACGAGCAGTACTTC. V usage is TRBV6-5 and J usage is TRBJ2-7; TRBD2 agrees at 9 bases. This CDR3 is 16 amino acids long. The ends lost 4 bases at V and 1 base at J; junction bases unmatched: 8. Germline-derived CDR1 and CDR2 are MNHEY and SVGAGI.

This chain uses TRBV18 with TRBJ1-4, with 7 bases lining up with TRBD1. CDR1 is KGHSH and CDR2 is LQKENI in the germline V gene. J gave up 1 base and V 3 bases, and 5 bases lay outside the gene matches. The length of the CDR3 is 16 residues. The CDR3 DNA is TGTGCCAGCTCACCGTCAAACAGGGGAACTAATGAAAAACTGTTTTTT. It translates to CASSPSNRGTNEKLFF.

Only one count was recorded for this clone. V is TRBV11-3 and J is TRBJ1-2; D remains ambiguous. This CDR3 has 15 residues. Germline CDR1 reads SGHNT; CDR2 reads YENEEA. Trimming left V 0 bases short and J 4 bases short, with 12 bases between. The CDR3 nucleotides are TGTGCCAGCAGCTTAGATCAATCAGCACTCTATGGCTACACCTTC. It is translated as CASSLDQSALYGYTF.

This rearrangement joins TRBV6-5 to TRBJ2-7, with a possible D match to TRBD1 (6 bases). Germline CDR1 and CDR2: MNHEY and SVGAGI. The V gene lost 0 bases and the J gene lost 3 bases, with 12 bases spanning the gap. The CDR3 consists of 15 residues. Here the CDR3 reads CASSYSTGHGYEQYF. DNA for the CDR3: TGTGCCAGCAGTTACTCGACAGGTCACGGCTACGAGCAGTACTTC.

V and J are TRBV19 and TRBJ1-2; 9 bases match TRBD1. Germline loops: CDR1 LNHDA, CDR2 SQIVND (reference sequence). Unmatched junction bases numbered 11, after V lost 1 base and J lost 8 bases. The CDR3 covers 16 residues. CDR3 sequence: CASSIAGGTGPLGYTF. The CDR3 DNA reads TGTGCCAGTAGTATAGCTGGGGGGACAGGGCCCCTCGGCTACACCTTC.

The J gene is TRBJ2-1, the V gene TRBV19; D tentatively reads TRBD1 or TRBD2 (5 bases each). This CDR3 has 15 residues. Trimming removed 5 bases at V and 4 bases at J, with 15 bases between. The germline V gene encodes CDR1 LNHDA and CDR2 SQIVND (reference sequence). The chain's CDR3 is CASSVLGDRYNEQFF. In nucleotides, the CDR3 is TGTGCCAGTAGTGTATTGGGGGATCGTTACAATGAGCAGTTCTTC.

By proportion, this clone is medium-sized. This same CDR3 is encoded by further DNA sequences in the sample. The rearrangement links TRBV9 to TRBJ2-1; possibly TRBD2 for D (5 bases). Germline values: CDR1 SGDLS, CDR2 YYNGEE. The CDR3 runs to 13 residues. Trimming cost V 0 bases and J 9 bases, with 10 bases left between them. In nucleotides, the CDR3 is TGTGCCAGCAGCGTAGGGGGTCGGGGTGAGCAGTTCTTC. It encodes CASSVGGRGEQFF.

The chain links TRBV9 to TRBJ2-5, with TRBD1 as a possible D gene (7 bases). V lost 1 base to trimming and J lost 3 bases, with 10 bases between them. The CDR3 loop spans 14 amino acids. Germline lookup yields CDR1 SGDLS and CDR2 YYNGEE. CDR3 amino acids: CASSVQGGKETQYF. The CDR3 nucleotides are TGTGCCAGCAGCGTACAGGGGGGAAAAGAGACCCAGTACTTC.

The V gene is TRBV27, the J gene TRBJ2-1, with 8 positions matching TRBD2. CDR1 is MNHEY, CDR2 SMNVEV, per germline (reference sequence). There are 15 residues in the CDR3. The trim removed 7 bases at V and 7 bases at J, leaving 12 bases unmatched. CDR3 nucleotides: TGTGCCAGCAAGAAGGCGAGCGGGGGTGTTAATGAGCAGTTCTTC. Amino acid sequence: CASKKASGGVNEQFF.